This T cell receptor beta chain appears in the sequencing data of a study of T cell changes during pregnancy in multiple sclerosis. The CDR3 spans 17 residues. Germline V lookup: CDR1 LGHNT, CDR2 FRNRAP. V gave up 1 base and J gave up 3 bases; unmatched junction bases: 9. The assay was immunoSEQ multiplex PCR, and TCRdb's table has in-frame clones only and misses some. The profile shows tens of thousands of clones, over 80% of them singletons. This receptor was identified in a female donor with multiple sclerosis, enrolled in a pregnancy study. Material: peripheral blood, obtained after pregnancy. The chain carries TRBV12-5 and TRBJ2-3; 8 bases agree with TRBD2. The CDR3 region is CASGLGSGTLGTDTQYF. CDR3 nucleotide sequence: TGTGCTAGTGGTTTGGGTAGCGGGACCTTGGGAACAGATACGCAGTATTTT.